This T cell receptor (beta chain) stems from a study of vaccination and CD4 T cells after COVID-19. Across the whole study: Convalescent patients were SARS-CoV-2 positive by nasal swab PCR; about nine mild, one severe. Study-wide points: Median counts of SARS-CoV-2-reactive clonotypes increased from roughly 22 to 38; this difference was not significant.

The CDR3 totals 15 residues. Trimming cost V 3 bases and J 5 bases, with 11 bases left between them. The sample's treatment: roughly nine-day PBMC culture with coronavirus spike peptide pools or control peptides (ViraFEST assay). A note on this clonotype: Its matching antigen is unknown.

Cultured CD4+ T cells had their DNA profiled by the Oncomine TCR Beta short-read assay. TCRdb itself ran the PCR reads through MiXCR, one entry per CDR3 protein. The table lists about 19,000 distinct CDR3 sequences, roughly 31% of them singletons. The TCR was taken from a human donor with COVID-19. The V gene is TRBV12-3 or TRBV12-4, the J gene TRBJ1-6, with D hard to call. The material sequenced was cultured CD4+ T cells from blood. The CDR3 spells CASSLGRRDNSPLHF. The CDR3 nucleotides read TGTGCCAGCAGTTTGGGAAGACGAGATAATTCACCCCTCCACTTT.